The rows below give T cell receptor beta chains drawn from one sample of a study of CD8 T cells in ankylosing spondylitis. TCRdb reanalysed the 5' RACE reads using MiXCR and keeps one entry per CDR3 protein. The table records about 130,000 distinct CDR3 sequences, around 13% of them present only once. Specimen: blood, either unsorted or a sorted T cell fraction (not recorded which). The receptors were sampled from a female donor with ankylosing spondylitis or in good health (not recorded which). CDR3s include the opening cysteine and the closing phenylalanine or tryptophan. A D gene is named only where the DNA matches it firmly. Clone size is stated in some rows and not others, as once, few, many or a class when expanded.

j_call clone_size d_call v_call cdr3_aa cdr3_nt
TRBJ2-7 NA TRBD1 TRBV5-1 CASSLGGQGTTEQYF TGCGCCAGCAGCTTGGGAGGACAGGGGACGACCGAGCAGTACTTC
TRBJ2-1 many TRBD1 TRBV9 CASSSTDRGVYNEQFF TGTGCCAGCAGCTCAACGGACAGGGGGGTCTACAATGAGCAGTTCTTC
TRBJ2-1 NA TRBD1 TRBV7-9 CASHRGAEQFF TGTGCCAGCCACAGGGGAGCTGAGCAGTTCTTC
TRBJ2-2 few TRBD1 TRBV20-1 CSAGTVLTGELFF TGCAGTGCTGGGACAGTTCTCACCGGGGAGCTGTTTTTT
TRBJ2-3 many NA TRBV12-3/TRBV12-4 CASSQSTDTQYF TGTGCCAGCAGCCAGAGCACAGATACGCAGTATTTT
TRBJ2-3 NA NA TRBV3-1 CASSQDLLNTDTQYF TGTGCCAGCAGCCAAGATCTCCTAAACACAGATACGCAGTATTTT
TRBJ2-7 NA NA TRBV5-1 CASSLEPGRYEQYF TGCGCCAGCAGCTTGGAGCCAGGACGATACGAGCAGTACTTC
TRBJ2-3 NA TRBD1 TRBV11-2 CPSSLEGRTGYPDTQYF TGTCCCAGCAGCTTAGAGGGGCGGACAGGGTACCCAGATACGCAGTATTTT
TRBJ2-5 many NA TRBV20-1 CSAAKQGQETQYF TGCAGTGCCGCTAAGCAGGGACAAGAGACCCAGTACTTC
TRBJ1-5 few NA TRBV15 CATSRDTAPSQHF TGTGCCACCAGCAGAGATACGGCCCCCAGCCAGCATTTT
TRBJ1-5 NA NA TRBV5-1 CASSWGSRSSNQPQHF TGCGCCAGCAGCTGGGGTTCCCGGTCAAGCAATCAGCCCCAGCATTTT
TRBJ2-7 few NA TRBV12-3/TRBV12-4 CASSTLNEQYF TGTGCCAGCAGTACCTTAAACGAGCAGTACTTC
TRBJ2-1 NA TRBD1 TRBV29-1 CSVKGARTYNEQFF TGCAGCGTGAAGGGGGCCCGGACCTACAATGAGCAGTTCTTC
TRBJ2-1 many NA TRBV10-3 CAISTVEQGSDEQFF TGTGCCATCAGCACCGTTGAGCAGGGGAGTGATGAGCAGTTCTTC
TRBJ2-1 many TRBD2 TRBV7-6 CASSPLEGGSLGANEQFF TGTGCCAGCAGCCCACTGGAGGGCGGGAGTCTAGGAGCGAATGAGCAGTTCTTC
TRBJ2-6 NA NA TRBV2 CASRATTGANVLTF TGTGCCAGCAGGGCAACCACGGGGGCCAACGTCCTGACTTTC
TRBJ2-3 many NA TRBV6-2/TRBV6-3 CASSYSWGGGTDTQYF TGTGCCAGCAGTTACTCCTGGGGCGGGGGCACAGATACGCAGTATTTT
TRBJ2-4 NA TRBD1 TRBV5-1 CASSSLPGTGGAVNIQYF TGCGCCAGCAGCTCCCTTCCCGGGACAGGGGGCGCGGTCAACATTCAGTACTTC
TRBJ1-6 few NA TRBV20-1 CSARDWGSNSPLHF TGCAGTGCTAGAGATTGGGGGTCGAATTCACCCCTCCACTTT
TRBJ2-7 NA NA TRBV12-3/TRBV12-4 CASSLDTPSYEQYF TGTGCCAGCAGTTTAGACACCCCCTCCTACGAGCAGTACTTC
TRBJ1-3 NA NA TRBV20-1 CSALKRISGNTIYF TGCAGTGCTCTTAAGCGCATCTCTGGAAACACCATATATTTT
TRBJ2-7 NA NA TRBV4-1 CASSQDGQYPYEQYF TGCGCCAGCAGCCAAGATGGCCAGTACCCCTACGAGCAGTACTTC
TRBJ2-1 few TRBD1 TRBV5-1 CASSLGQGENEQFF TGCGCCAGCAGCTTGGGACAGGGGGAGAATGAGCAGTTCTTC
TRBJ2-1 few NA TRBV21-1 CASCPDRELYRDEQFF TGTGCCTCCTGCCCGGACAGGGAACTTTATCGGGATGAGCAGTTCTTC
TRBJ1-1 NA NA TRBV12-3/TRBV12-4 CASSIRALGATEAFF TGTGCCAGCAGTATCAGGGCGTTGGGGGCAACTGAAGCTTTCTTT
TRBJ1-1 once NA TRBV11-3 CASSLSSLNTEAFF TGTGCCAGCAGCTTAAGTTCCCTGAACACTGAAGCTTTCTTT
TRBJ2-7 many NA TRBV6-5 CARPGKGFEQYF TGTGCCAGACCGGGCAAGGGGTTTGAGCAGTACTTC
TRBJ2-3 few TRBD1 TRBV20-1 CSATDGTGTDTQYF TGCAGTGCTACTGACGGGACAGGCACAGATACGCAGTATTTT
TRBJ2-2 few TRBD2 TRBV4-2 CASSGLAGGYSTGELFF TGTGCCAGCAGCGGACTAGCGGGGGGGTATAGCACCGGGGAGCTGTTTTTT
TRBJ1-2 many TRBD1 TRBV20-1 CSAPTDRGGGYTF TGCAGTGCTCCTACAGACAGGGGCGGTGGCTACACCTTC